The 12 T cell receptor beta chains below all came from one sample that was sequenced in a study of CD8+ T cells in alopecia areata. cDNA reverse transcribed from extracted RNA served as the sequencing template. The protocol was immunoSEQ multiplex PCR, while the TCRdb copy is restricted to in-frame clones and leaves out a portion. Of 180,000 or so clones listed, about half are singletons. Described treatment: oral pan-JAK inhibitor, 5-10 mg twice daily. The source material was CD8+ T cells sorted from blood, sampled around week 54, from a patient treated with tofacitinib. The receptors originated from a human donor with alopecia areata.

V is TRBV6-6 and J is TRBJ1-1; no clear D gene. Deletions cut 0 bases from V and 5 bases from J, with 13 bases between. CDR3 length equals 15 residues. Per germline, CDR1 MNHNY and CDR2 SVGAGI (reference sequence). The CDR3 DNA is TGTGCCAGCAGTTACTCTACCGCCCGAGGGACTGAAGCTTTCTTT. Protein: CASSYSTARGTEAFF.

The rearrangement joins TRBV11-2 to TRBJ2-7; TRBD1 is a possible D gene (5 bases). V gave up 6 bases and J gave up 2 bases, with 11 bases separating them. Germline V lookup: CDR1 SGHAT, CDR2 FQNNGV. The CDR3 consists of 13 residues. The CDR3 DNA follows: TGTGCCAGCAGACCACAGGTGACCTACGAGCAGTACTTC. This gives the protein CASRPQVTYEQYF.

The DNA of the CDR3 is TGTGCCAGTAGTTCGACGGTTTCCTACGAGCAGTACTTC. This sequence encodes CASSSTVSYEQYF. The chain joins TRBV19 to TRBJ2-7; D uncertain. Germline lookup yields CDR1 LNHDA and CDR2 SQIVND (reference sequence). The CDR3 has 13 amino acids. With 5 bases removed from V and 1 base from J, the gap between germline ends came to 9 bases.

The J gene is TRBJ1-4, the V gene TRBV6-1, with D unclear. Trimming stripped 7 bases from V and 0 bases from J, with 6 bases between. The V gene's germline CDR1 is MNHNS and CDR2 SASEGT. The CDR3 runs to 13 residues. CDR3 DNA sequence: TGTGCCAGCAATGGGGCAACTAATGAAAAACTGTTTTTT. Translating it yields CASNGATNEKLFF.

The CDR3 sequence is CASSLLASGANVLTF. The CDR3 DNA sequence: TGTGCCAGCAGCTTGTTGGCGTCTGGGGCCAACGTCCTGACTTTC. The rearrangement links TRBV5-6 to TRBJ2-6; D not resolved. V lost 1 base to trimming and J lost 1 base, with 6 bases between them. There are 15 residues in the CDR3. Germline CDR1 SGHDT, CDR2 YYEEEE.

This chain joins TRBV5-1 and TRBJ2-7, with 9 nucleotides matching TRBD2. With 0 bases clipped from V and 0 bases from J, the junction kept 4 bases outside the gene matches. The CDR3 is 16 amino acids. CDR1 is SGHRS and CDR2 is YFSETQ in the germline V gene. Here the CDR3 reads CASSLAERGDSYEQYF. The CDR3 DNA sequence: TGCGCCAGCAGCTTGGCAGAGCGGGGGGACTCCTACGAGCAGTACTTC.

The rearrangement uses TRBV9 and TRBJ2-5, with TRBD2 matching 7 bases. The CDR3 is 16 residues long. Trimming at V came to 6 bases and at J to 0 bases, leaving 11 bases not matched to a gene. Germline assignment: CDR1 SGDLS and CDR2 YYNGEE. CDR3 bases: TGTGCCAGCACCCCCTCGTGGGGGGGGTACCAAGAGACCCAGTACTTC. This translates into CASTPSWGGYQETQYF.

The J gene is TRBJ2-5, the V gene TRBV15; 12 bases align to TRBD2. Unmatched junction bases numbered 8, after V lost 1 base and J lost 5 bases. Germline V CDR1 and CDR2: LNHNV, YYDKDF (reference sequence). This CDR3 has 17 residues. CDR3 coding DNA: TGTGCCACCAGCAGAGTGCCTAGCGGGGGGGCCAGGGAGACCCAGTACTTC. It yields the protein CATSRVPSGGARETQYF.

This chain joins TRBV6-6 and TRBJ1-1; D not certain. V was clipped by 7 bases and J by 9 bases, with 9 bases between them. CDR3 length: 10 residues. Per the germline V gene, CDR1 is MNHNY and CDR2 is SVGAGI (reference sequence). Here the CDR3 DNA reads TGTGCCAGCATGCTCCGACAAGCTTTCTTT. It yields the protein CASMLRQAFF.

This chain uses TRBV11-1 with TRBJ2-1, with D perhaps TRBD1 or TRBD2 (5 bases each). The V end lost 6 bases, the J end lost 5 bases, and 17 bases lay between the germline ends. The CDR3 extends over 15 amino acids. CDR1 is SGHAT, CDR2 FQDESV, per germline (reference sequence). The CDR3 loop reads CASRGYRGPNNEQFF. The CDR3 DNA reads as TGTGCCAGCAGAGGGTATAGGGGACCCAACAATGAGCAGTTCTTC.

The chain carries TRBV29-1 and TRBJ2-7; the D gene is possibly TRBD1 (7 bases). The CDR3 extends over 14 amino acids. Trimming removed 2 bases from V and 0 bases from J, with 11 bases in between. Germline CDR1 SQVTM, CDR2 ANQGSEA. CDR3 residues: CSVESGGSSYEQYF. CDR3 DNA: TGCAGCGTTGAATCAGGGGGGTCCTCCTACGAGCAGTACTTC.

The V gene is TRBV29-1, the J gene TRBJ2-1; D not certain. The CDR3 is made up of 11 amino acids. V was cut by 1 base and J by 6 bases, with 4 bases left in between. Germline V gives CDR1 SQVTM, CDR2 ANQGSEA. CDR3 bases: TGCAGCGTTGAAGCGAGCAATGAGCAGTTCTTC. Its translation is CSVEASNEQFF.